This TCR beta chain was identified in a study of shared clonotypes between healthy human individuals. Donation came from healthy HIV-negative adults that had no recent acute infections or vaccinations. CD45RA-negative memory and CD45RA+ naive subsets were split from the CD4+ cells. The authors split each subset's genomic DNA evenly across several immunoSEQ plates. Clones were read by immunoSEQ multiplex PCR, and TCRdb kept only the in-frame ones, dropping some. The sample has some 2.3 million clones, approximately 93% seen once. CDR3 size: 14 residues. From germline, CDR1 is SQVTM and CDR2 ANQGSEA. The V segment lost 5 bases and the J segment 3 bases; nucleotides outside the gene matches: 3.

The sequence was collected from a man between 18 and 35 years old in good health. Some clones in this sample may be carry-over from other donors' samples. Sample: naive CD4+ T cells from PBMCs. This sample's subset: CD45RA+ positively selected. This sequence joins TRBV29-1 and TRBJ2-2, with 10 bases fitting TRBD1. The chain's CDR3 is CSVQGQGYTGELFF. CDR3 nucleotides: TGCAGCGTTCAGGGACAGGGGTACACCGGGGAGCTGTTTTTT.